This entry lists 5 T cell receptor beta chains sequenced from one sample in a study of blood T cell repertoires in COVID-19. Profiling relied on immunoSEQ multiplex PCR, and the TCRdb table lists in-frame clones only, not all of them. The sample contains about 410,000 clones, less than 95% of which appear only once. The sequenced sample consisted of PBMCs or T cells enriched from blood (not recorded which). The receptors stem from a man aged 18 to 30 who had recovered from COVID-19.

This chain joins TRBV29-1 and TRBJ2-7; 12 nucleotides match TRBD2. The germline V gene encodes CDR1 SQVTM and CDR2 ANQGSEA. The V and J ends lost 6 bases and 0 bases, in that order; junction bases with no gene match: 3. CDR3 size: 14 residues. Here the CDR3 reads CSVETSGSSYEQYF. As DNA, the CDR3 is TGCAGCGTGGAGACTAGCGGGAGCTCCTACGAGCAGTACTTC.

The V call is TRBV28, the J call TRBJ2-1, with 7 nucleotides matching TRBD1. The CDR3 length is 12 residues. Germline V gives CDR1 MDHEN, CDR2 SYDVKM. CDR3 residues: CVAGGSYNEQFF. For the CDR3, the DNA is TGTGTCGCAGGGGGCTCCTACAATGAGCAGTTCTTC.

This rearrangement joins TRBV28 to TRBJ2-5; D is undetermined. From germline, CDR1 is MDHEN and CDR2 SYDVKM. V was pared by 3 bases and J by 3 bases, with 8 bases between. CDR3 length: 13 residues. CDR3 nucleotide sequence: TGTGCCAGCAGTTTCTCGGGTAAAGAGACCCAGTACTTC. As protein: CASSFSGKETQYF. Complete variable domain (other parts from reference TRBV28 and TRBJ2-5): DVKVTQSSRYLVKRTGEKVFLECVQDMDHENMFWYRQDPGLGLRLIYFSYDVKMKEKGDIPEGYSVSREKKERFSLILESASTNQTSMYLCASSFSGKETQYFGPGTRLLVL.

V is TRBV27 and J is TRBJ1-4, with 12 nucleotides matching TRBD1. The CDR3 has 16 residues. Trimming cost V 5 bases and J 8 bases; bases outside gene matches: 9. Germline V gene sequence: CDR1 MNHEY, CDR2 SMNVEV (reference sequence). The CDR3 here is CASSTGTGGVGEKLFF. The CDR3 DNA reads as TGTGCCAGCAGTACGGGGACAGGGGGCGTCGGGGAAAAACTGTTTTTT.

This clone has only a few counts. The gene calls are TRBV9 and TRBJ1-1; 7 bases are a match to TRBD1. Germline trimming cut 4 bases from V and 4 bases from J; bases unmatched to any gene: 7. Germline V gene sequence: CDR1 SGDLS, CDR2 YYNGEE. The CDR3 extends over 14 amino acids. The DNA for the CDR3 is TGTGCCAGCAGCTCCCGACAGGGTGCCACTGAAGCTTTCTTT. Its translation: CASSSRQGATEAFF.